Listed here are 5 T cell receptor beta chains from one sample, sequenced in a study of identifying expanded T cells in peripheral blood. Only in-frame clones appear in the TCRdb table, and some are missing; sequencing was by immunoSEQ multiplex PCR. Altogether about 78,000 clones are present, 70% to 90% being singletons, with the ten largest covering around a sixth. Specimen: blood. The receptors stem from a person aged 18 to 70 in good health.

V usage is TRBV29-1 and J usage is TRBJ1-1, with 7 bases matching TRBD1. Germline V CDR1 and CDR2: SQVTM, ANQGSEA. The trim removed 6 bases at V and 3 bases at J, leaving 7 bases unmatched. The CDR3 length is 13 residues. The CDR3 DNA reads as TGCAGCGTCGAATTCGACAGGGACACTGAAGCTTTCTTT. The encoded protein is CSVEFDRDTEAFF.

The chain couples TRBV5-4 to TRBJ1-4, with 12 bases aligning to TRBD1. Germline trimming cut 4 bases from V and 8 bases from J; bases unmatched to any gene: 9. Germline values: CDR1 SGHNT, CDR2 YYREEE (reference sequence). The CDR3 spans 16 residues. This chain's CDR3 is CASSLGTGGAGEKLFF. CDR3 bases: TGTGCCAGCAGCCTGGGGACAGGGGGCGCCGGGGAAAAACTGTTTTTT.

V usage is TRBV6-6 and J usage is TRBJ2-7; 7 nucleotides align to TRBD1. Trimming cost V 2 bases and J 5 bases; bases outside gene matches: 12. This CDR3 spans 16 amino acids. The germline V gene encodes CDR1 MNHNY and CDR2 SVGAGI (reference sequence). DNA for the CDR3: TGTGCCAGCAGTTACAATTTTGGGACAGATATCCACGAGCAGTACTTC. It encodes CASSYNFGTDIHEQYF.

A single count supports this clone. The rearrangement links TRBV29-1 to TRBJ2-7, with 10 bases that match TRBD1. The CDR3 spans 13 residues. Germline values: CDR1 SQVTM, CDR2 ANQGSEA. J gave up 5 bases and V 4 bases, and 5 bases lay outside the gene matches. Here the CDR3 reads CSVVRDRGHEQYF. DNA for the CDR3: TGCAGCGTTGTCAGGGACAGGGGCCACGAGCAGTACTTC.

The V gene is TRBV14, the J gene TRBJ1-3; possible D gene TRBD1, 5 bases. The CDR3 is 15 amino acids. Per the germline V gene, CDR1 is SGHDN and CDR2 is FVKESK. The V end lost 2 bases, the J end lost 0 bases, and 8 bases lay between the germline ends. The CDR3: CASSQTGVSGNTIYF. The CDR3 region has the DNA TGTGCCAGCAGCCAAACAGGAGTCTCTGGAAACACCATATATTTT. The whole variable domain, remainder taken from reference TRBV14 and TRBJ1-3, is EAGVTQFPSHSVIEKGQTVTLRCDPISGHDNLYWYRRVMGKEIKFLLHFVKESKQDESGMPNNRFLAERTGGTYSTLKVQPAELEDSGVYFCASSQTGVSGNTIYFGEGSWLTVV.